This T cell receptor (beta chain) came from a study of graft-versus-host responses after intestinal transplantation. Profiled with immunoSEQ multiplex PCR; TCRdb holds only in-frame clones, not every one. The table has around 100,000 clones, roughly 93% seen once. Trimming removed 0 bases from V and 1 base from J, with 9 bases in between. Germline lookup yields CDR1 LGHNA and CDR2 YSLEER. The CDR3 length is 15 residues. About this clone: Its antigen is currently unknown.

The sample was unstimulated CD8+ T cells sorted from spleen or lymph node cells, taken before transplant. The gene calls are TRBV4-3 and TRBJ2-5; D not certain. This clonotype was sampled from a human donor who was the organ donor for an intestinal transplant. CDR3 nucleotides: TGCGCCAGCAGCCAAGATCCCGGGCCCCAAGAGACCCAGTACTTC. This gives the protein CASSQDPGPQETQYF.